What follows are 4 T cell receptor beta chains derived from one specimen sequenced in a study of blood T cell repertoires in COVID-19. Profiling relied on immunoSEQ multiplex PCR, and the TCRdb table lists in-frame clones only, not all of them. The sample carries over 150,000 clones, around 87% recorded once. Sequencing used peripheral blood. These receptors all come from a man aged 60 to 75 with COVID-19, enrolled during active disease.

V is TRBV5-6 and J is TRBJ1-5; D may be TRBD1 (5 bases). The V and J ends lost 4 bases and 12 bases respectively, with 14 bases between them. Germline V gene data show CDR1 as SGHDT and CDR2 as YYEEEE. The CDR3 covers 12 residues. For the CDR3, the DNA is TGTGCCAGCAGCGCAGGGCTAAACCGCCAGCATTTT. Translated, it gives CASSAGLNRQHF.

The CDR3 region has the DNA TGTGCCAGCTCACCAGACAGAAACATGAACACTGAAGCTTTCTTT. This sequence encodes CASSPDRNMNTEAFF. The rearrangement links TRBV18 to TRBJ1-1, with D possibly TRBD1 on 5 matching bases. From germline, CDR1 is KGHSH and CDR2 LQKENI. The V end was cut by 2 bases, the J end by 0 bases, with 10 bases between. The CDR3 spans 15 residues.

Note on this clone: Other nucleotide sequences from this sample produce the same CDR3. The chain links TRBV11-3 to TRBJ1-2, with D possibly being TRBD1 (6 bases). This CDR3 has 14 residues. Looked up from germline, CDR1 is SGHNT and CDR2 is YENEEA. The V and J ends lost 5 bases and 2 bases respectively, with 12 bases between them. The CDR3 region is CASSPETGNYGYTF. DNA for the CDR3: TGTGCCAGCAGCCCAGAGACAGGAAACTATGGCTACACCTTC. The complete variable domain, with remaining parts taken from reference TRBV11-3 and TRBJ1-2, reads EAGVVQSPRYKIIEKKQPVAFWCNPISGHNTLYWYLQNLGQGPELLIRYENEEAVDDSQLPKDRFSAERLKGVDSTLKIQPAELGDSAVYLCASSPETGNYGYTFGSGTRLTVV.

The rearrangement joins TRBV27 to TRBJ2-7; no definite D call. Trimming shortened V by 5 bases and J by 0 bases, and 2 bases separated the two germline ends. This CDR3 comprises 11 residues. Germline values: CDR1 MNHEY, CDR2 SMNVEV (reference sequence). CDR3 sequence: CASSLSYEQYF. The CDR3 coding sequence is TGTGCCAGCAGTCTCTCCTACGAGCAGTACTTC.